This passage covers 25 T cell receptor beta chains from one sample sequenced in a study of blood T cell repertoires in COVID-19. The protocol was immunoSEQ multiplex PCR, while the TCRdb copy is restricted to in-frame clones and leaves out a portion. The sample has roughly 230,000 clones; about 86% are singletons. The sequencing input was peripheral blood. All receptors derive from a man aged 50 to 59 with active or convalescent COVID-19.

This clone came up a few times. The V call is TRBV6-6, the J call TRBJ2-3, with D tentatively TRBD2 (7 bases). V lost 5 bases, J lost 2 bases, and 14 bases lay in between. The length of the CDR3 is 15 residues. From germline, CDR1 is MNHNY and CDR2 SVGAGI (reference sequence). The CDR3 here is CASSGRGQFTDTQYF. In DNA form, the CDR3 reads TGTGCCAGCAGTGGGCGGGGGCAATTCACAGATACGCAGTATTTT.

The rearrangement uses TRBV4-3 and TRBJ1-6; 9 nucleotides align to TRBD1. J gave up 8 bases and V 3 bases, and 5 bases lay outside the gene matches. CDR1 is LGHNA, CDR2 YSLEER, per germline. The CDR3 consists of 15 residues. CDR3 nucleotide sequence: TGCGCCAGCAGCCACAACAGGGGGCGGGATTCACCCCTCCACTTT. It yields the protein CASSHNRGRDSPLHF.

This chain links TRBV28 with TRBJ1-5; D possibly corresponds to TRBD1 (6 bases). Trimming removed 4 bases from V and 3 bases from J, with 10 bases in between. Germline lookup yields CDR1 MDHEN and CDR2 SYDVKM. This CDR3 is 14 amino acids long. The CDR3: CASSWGGANQPQHF. The CDR3 DNA reads as TGTGCCAGCAGTTGGGGGGGGGCCAATCAGCCCCAGCATTTT.

This clone turned up a few times. The rearrangement links TRBV7-8 to TRBJ1-1; 7 positions agree with TRBD1. CDR3 length equals 15 residues. From germline, CDR1 is SGHVS and CDR2 FQNEAQ. Trimming removed 5 bases from V and 0 bases from J; junction bases left unmatched: 6. CDR3 DNA sequence: TGTGCCAGCAGCCGAACGGGACAGATGAACACTGAAGCTTTCTTT. It yields the protein CASSRTGQMNTEAFF.

The chain recombines TRBV5-4 with TRBJ1-5; D possibly corresponds to TRBD1 (5 bases). The CDR3 has 16 amino acids. The germline CDR1 and CDR2 sequences are SGHNT and YYREEE (reference sequence). V lost 5 bases and J lost 1, with 16 bases in between. CDR3 residues: CASSSPGEPSNQPQHF. Written as DNA, the CDR3 is TGTGCCAGCAGTTCCCCGGGGGAGCCCAGCAATCAGCCCCAGCATTTT.

The rearrangement joins TRBV28 to TRBJ2-3; D call uncertain. This CDR3 comprises 11 residues. Trimming stripped 4 bases from V and 5 bases from J, with 4 bases between. Germline values: CDR1 MDHEN, CDR2 SYDVKM. The CDR3 loop is CASSSVDTQYF. CDR3 nucleotides: TGTGCCAGCAGTTCAGTAGATACGCAGTATTTT.

V and J are TRBV6-5 and TRBJ2-1; 7 positions agree with TRBD2. Trimming took 6 bases from V and 8 from J; bases not matched to a gene: 10. This CDR3 spans 14 amino acids. Germline-derived CDR1 and CDR2 are MNHEY and SVGAGI. The CDR3 bases are TGTGCCAGCAGCGCTGGGGGGGTAAGGTATGAGCAGTTCTTC. Encoded protein: CASSAGGVRYEQFF.

This rearrangement joins TRBV7-2 to TRBJ2-5; TRBD1 is a possible D gene (8 bases). CDR3 length equals 15 residues. V lost 3 bases to trimming and J lost 4 bases, with 15 bases between them. The germline gives CDR1 SGHTA, CDR2 FQGNSA. The CDR3 DNA reads TGTGCCAGCAGCTTGGGTACAGGGGGGGGAGAGACCCAGTACTTC. It specifies CASSLGTGGGETQYF.

This clone has just one count. V usage is TRBV6-2 or TRBV6-3 and J usage is TRBJ2-1; 9 nucleotides align to TRBD1. The CDR3 consists of 14 residues. V lost 3 bases to trimming and J lost 6 bases; unmatched junction nucleotides: 3. Germline V lookup: CDR1 MNHEY, CDR2 SVGEGT. CDR3 sequence (DNA): TGTGCCAGCAGTTATGGGACAGGGACCAATGAGCAGTTCTTC. This sequence encodes CASSYGTGTNEQFF.

The V call is TRBV28, the J call TRBJ1-4; 9 bases align to TRBD1. V lost 5 bases to trimming and J lost 3 bases; unmatched junction nucleotides: 7. This CDR3 is 16 amino acids long. Germline values: CDR1 MDHEN, CDR2 SYDVKM. In DNA, the CDR3 is TGTGCCAGCAGTCCCTTCCGGACAGGGGCTAATGAAAAACTGTTTTTT. Protein: CASSPFRTGANEKLFF.

This chain connects TRBV18 to TRBJ2-7, with D maybe TRBD2 (5 bases). This CDR3 has 15 residues. Germline-derived CDR1 and CDR2 are KGHSH and LQKENI. Trimming took 1 base from V and 2 from J, leaving 12 bases between them. As DNA, the CDR3 is TGTGCCAGCTCACCACGACCGGGATACCCCTACGAGCAGTACTTC. This translates into CASSPRPGYPYEQYF.

The rearrangement joins TRBV30 to TRBJ1-3; perhaps TRBD1 as D (5 bases). The CDR3 has 15 amino acids. V was trimmed by 0 bases and J by 4 bases, leaving 13 bases between them. Germline V gives CDR1 GTSNPN, CDR2 SVGIG (reference sequence). The CDR3 region has the DNA TGTGCCTGGAGTGTACCGGGAGGGACCGGAAACACCATATATTTT. It encodes CAWSVPGGTGNTIYF.

V gene TRBV13 combines with J gene TRBJ1-2; 8 bases map to TRBD1. The J segment lost 4 bases and the V segment lost 5 bases, leaving 6 bases of the junction unmatched. The CDR3 loop spans 14 amino acids. The germline V gene encodes CDR1 PRHDT and CDR2 FYEKMQ (reference sequence). The CDR3 spells CASSLRTGSYGYTF. The CDR3 DNA sequence: TGTGCCAGCAGCCTAAGGACAGGGTCCTATGGCTACACCTTC.

The chain couples TRBV28 to TRBJ1-5; D not resolved. The CDR3 runs to 13 residues. Trimming pared 6 bases from V and 0 bases from J, leaving 6 bases between. Germline CDR1 is MDHEN and CDR2 is SYDVKM. The CDR3 coding sequence is TGTGCCAGCAGGGACTATAGCAATCAGCCCCAGCATTTT. This codes for CASRDYSNQPQHF.

This clone has just one count. This chain links TRBV6-5 with TRBJ1-2; D is uncertain. This CDR3 contains 13 residues. CDR1 and CDR2 from the germline V gene are MNHEY and SVGAGI. V was shortened by 6 bases and J by 4 bases, with 12 bases between the two germline ends. The CDR3: CASRAGSSYGYTF. The CDR3, as DNA: TGTGCCAGCAGGGCGGGTAGTAGCTATGGCTACACCTTC.

The V and J genes are TRBV30 and TRBJ1-4; D perhaps matches TRBD1 (6 bases). The CDR3 covers 14 residues. In germline, CDR1 is GTSNPN, CDR2 SVGIG (reference sequence). Trimming removed 2 bases from V and 13 bases from J, with 20 bases in between. The CDR3 DNA sequence: TGTGCCTGGAGTATGGGGGCTAACGCCCCGAGACTGTTTTTT. Translated: CAWSMGANAPRLFF.

The J gene is TRBJ1-2, the V gene TRBV5-6; 8 nucleotides align to TRBD1. The trim removed 7 bases at V and 8 bases at J, leaving 10 bases unmatched. This CDR3 is 13 amino acids long. The germline CDR1 and CDR2 sequences are SGHDT and YYEEEE. CDR3 in amino acids: CASDTGGSGGYTF. The CDR3 DNA sequence: TGTGCCAGCGATACAGGGGGATCTGGAGGCTACACCTTC.

The V and J genes are TRBV11-2 and TRBJ1-5; 7 positions match TRBD1. The V gene's germline CDR1 is SGHAT and CDR2 FQNNGV. CDR3 length: 15 amino acids. V shed 5 bases and J 9 bases; nucleotides not matched to a gene: 13. Here the CDR3 reads CASSQEQGSLWPQHF. In DNA form, the CDR3 reads TGTGCCAGCAGCCAAGAACAGGGGTCCCTTTGGCCCCAGCATTTT.

This chain joins TRBV6-5 and TRBJ2-5, with 9 bases that match TRBD1. Unmatched junction bases numbered 5, after V lost 4 bases and J lost 5 bases. CDR1 and CDR2 (germline): MNHEY, SVGAGI. CDR3 length equals 14 residues. CDR3 DNA: TGTGCCAGCAGTTGGGACAGGGAGGCGGAGACCCAGTACTTC. Amino acid sequence: CASSWDREAETQYF.

This sequence joins TRBV29-1 and TRBJ1-1; tentatively, D is TRBD1 (6 bases). The V end lost 4 bases, the J end lost 1 base, and 16 bases lay between the germline ends. Germline CDR1 SQVTM, CDR2 ANQGSEA. The CDR3 contains 15 residues. CDR3: CSVAPAGTPNTEAFF. CDR3 DNA sequence: TGCAGCGTTGCTCCAGCCGGGACACCGAACACTGAAGCTTTCTTT.

V gene TRBV9 combines with J gene TRBJ1-6; TRBD1 is a possible D gene (5 bases). Looked up from germline, CDR1 is SGDLS and CDR2 is YYNGEE. The CDR3 length is 17 residues. Trimming took off 0 bases at V and 6 bases at J, with 16 bases between the two ends. This chain's CDR3 is CASSVVPGQAGNSPLHF. CDR3 DNA sequence: TGTGCCAGCAGCGTAGTTCCGGGGCAAGCGGGTAATTCACCCCTCCACTTT.

Only one count was recorded for this clone. The chain joins TRBV19 to TRBJ2-1; TRBD2 agrees at 8 bases. The CDR3 loop spans 16 amino acids. Trimming cost V 5 bases and J 4 bases; bases outside gene matches: 10. Germline CDR1 LNHDA, CDR2 SQIVND (reference sequence). The CDR3 sequence is CASSHGLARRYNEQFF. CDR3 nucleotide sequence: TGTGCCAGTAGTCATGGACTAGCAAGGAGATACAATGAGCAGTTCTTC.

This chain connects TRBV2 to TRBJ2-5; no firm D call. The CDR3 has 15 amino acids. Germline lookup yields CDR1 SNHLY and CDR2 FYNNEI. V lost 4 bases and J lost 1, with 13 bases in between. CDR3 sequence (DNA): TGTGCCAGCAGTGGAGCACGACTGCCCCAAGAGACCCAGTACTTC. It codes for CASSGARLPQETQYF.

The chain couples TRBV28 to TRBJ1-2; TRBD1 aligns across 12 bases. The CDR3 is 14 amino acids. Per germline, CDR1 MDHEN and CDR2 SYDVKM. J lost 6 bases, V lost 6 bases, and 5 bases had no gene match. The CDR3: CASRTGTGGHGYTF. The CDR3 DNA sequence: TGTGCCAGCAGAACCGGGACAGGGGGCCATGGCTACACCTTC.

The chain joins TRBV19 to TRBJ1-5; tentative D call: TRBD1 (5 bases). V was trimmed by 1 base and J by 0 bases, leaving 10 bases between them. The germline V gene encodes CDR1 LNHDA and CDR2 SQIVND (reference sequence). The CDR3 covers 16 residues. In DNA, the CDR3 is TGTGCCAGTAGTATAGTGGGGGGAAATAGCAATCAGCCCCAGCATTTT. It specifies CASSIVGGNSNQPQHF. The variable domain in full, with the rest retrieved from reference TRBV19 and TRBJ1-5, is DGGITQSPKYLFRKEGQNVTLSCEQNLNHDAMYWYRQDPGQGLRLIYYSQIVNDFQKGDIAEGYSVSREKKESFPLTVTSAQKNPTAFYLCASSIVGGNSNQPQHFGDGTRLSIL.